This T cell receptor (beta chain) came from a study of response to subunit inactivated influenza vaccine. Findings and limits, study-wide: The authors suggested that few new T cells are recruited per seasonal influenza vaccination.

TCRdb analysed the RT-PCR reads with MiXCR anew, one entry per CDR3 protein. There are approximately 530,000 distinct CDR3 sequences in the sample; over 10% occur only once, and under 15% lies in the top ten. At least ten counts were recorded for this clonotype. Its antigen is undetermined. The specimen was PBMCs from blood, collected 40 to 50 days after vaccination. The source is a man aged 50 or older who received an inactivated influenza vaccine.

The CDR3 region has the DNA TGCAGCGTTGAGGTGGCCTTCAATGAGCAGTTCTTC. Translating it yields CSVEVAFNEQFF. The chain couples TRBV29-1 to TRBJ2-1; no definite D call. This CDR3 is 12 amino acids long. Trimming took off 3 bases at V and 6 bases at J, with 9 bases between the two ends. CDR1 is SQVTM, CDR2 ANQGSEA, per germline.